This TCR beta chain was sequenced in a study of T cells after yellow fever vaccination. TCRdb used MiXCR to reprocess the 5' RACE reads, holding one entry per CDR3 protein. Among about 300,000 distinct CDR3 sequences listed, 8.7% were seen once. The germline V gene encodes CDR1 DFQATT and CDR2 SNEGSKA (reference sequence). V shed 0 bases and J shed 7 bases, with 7 bases lying between them. The CDR3 length is 13 residues. The gene calls are TRBV20-1 and TRBJ1-6; D unresolved. Sample: CD4+ T cells sorted from PBMCs, taken 5 days after the yellow fever booster vaccination. The receptor comes from a man younger than 35 who received the YFV17D yellow fever vaccine. CDR3 sequence: CSARDAGNSPLHF. Written as DNA, the CDR3 is TGCAGTGCTAGAGATGCGGGCAATTCACCCCTCCACTTT.